The next 8 T cell receptor beta chains were all read from a single sample in a study of beta chain features in type 1 diabetes. Broader study findings: TCRB CDR3s were moderately but significantly shorter in Type 1 diabetes patients in all four CD4+ subsets.

Reverse transcription of all isolated RNA meant that expressed TCRB transcripts were sequenced. The data were produced by immunoSEQ multiplex PCR, yet TCRdb's version contains in-frame clones alone and is incomplete. The data contain more than 250,000 clones, roughly 20% of them seen just once; the ten biggest clones take up around 0.029%. No antigen has been assigned to these receptors. The specimen was naive CD4+ T cells from blood. Receptors originate from a woman in her thirties or forties with type 1 diabetes.

The sample holds a few counts of this clone. The gene calls are TRBV5-1 and TRBJ2-3, with 7 bases fitting TRBD2. V was pared by 1 base and J by 0 bases, with 5 bases of the junction left unmatched. The CDR3 sequence is 16 residues long. Germline values: CDR1 SGHRS, CDR2 YFSETQ. The CDR3 DNA sequence: TGCGCCAGCAGCTTGACGGTTAGCGGGAGCACAGATACGCAGTATTTT. Translating it yields CASSLTVSGSTDTQYF.

This sequence joins TRBV29-1 and TRBJ1-1; D remains unclear. V lost 4 bases to trimming and J lost 0 bases, with 15 bases between them. The CDR3 is 15 residues long. CDR1 is SQVTM and CDR2 is ANQGSEA in the germline V gene. DNA for the CDR3: TGCAGCGTTGTGCGTAACAGATTGATGAACACTGAAGCTTTCTTT. Its protein is CSVVRNRLMNTEAFF.

This clone was detected only a few times. The chain links TRBV29-1 to TRBJ1-4, with 8 positions matching TRBD1. Per the germline V gene, CDR1 is SQVTM and CDR2 is ANQGSEA. This CDR3 contains 14 residues. The trim removed 7 bases at V and 7 bases at J, leaving 11 bases unmatched. The chain's CDR3 is CSAGQGSFGEKLFF. The CDR3 coding sequence is TGCAGCGCAGGACAGGGAAGTTTCGGTGAAAAACTGTTTTTT.

The chain links TRBV4-2 to TRBJ2-1, with 9 nucleotides matching TRBD1. The J segment lost 1 base and the V segment lost 5 bases, leaving 9 bases of the junction unmatched. In germline, CDR1 is LGHNA, CDR2 YNFKEQ. This CDR3 has 17 amino acids. CDR3: CASSSQTGTGSYNEQFF. CDR3 nucleotide sequence: TGTGCCAGCAGCTCTCAGACCGGGACAGGGTCCTACAATGAGCAGTTCTTC.

The table lists this clone with a few counts. This CDR3 reads CAWSVNGQGAADTQYF. The CDR3, as DNA: TGTGCCTGGAGTGTTAACGGACAGGGAGCCGCAGATACGCAGTATTTT. This sequence joins TRBV30 and TRBJ2-3; TRBD1 agrees at 8 bases. Germline-derived CDR1 and CDR2 are GTSNPN and SVGIG (reference sequence). The junction had 9 bases not matched to a gene; V was cut back by 0 bases and J by 4 bases. The CDR3 consists of 16 residues.

This clone has more than one count but fewer than ten. The chain has TRBV5-1 and TRBJ2-1; D is perhaps TRBD2 (6 bases). CDR3 size: 13 residues. The germline V gene encodes CDR1 SGHRS and CDR2 YFSETQ. V was shortened by 7 bases and J by 9 bases, with 17 bases between the two germline ends. As DNA, the CDR3 is TGCGCCAGCTCAGTCAAGTCGGAGGGTGAGCAGTTCTTC. It yields the protein CASSVKSEGEQFF.

The chain links TRBV14 to TRBJ2-4; 7 nucleotides align to TRBD1. CDR3 length equals 18 residues. Trimming took 6 bases from V and 0 from J; bases not matched to a gene: 14. CDR1 and CDR2 (germline): SGHDN, FVKESK. Here the CDR3 DNA reads TGTGCCAGCAGTTCCTATACCGGGACAGTTCAAGCCAAAAACATTCAGTACTTC. This gives the protein CASSSYTGTVQAKNIQYF. Supplemented by reference TRBV14 and TRBJ2-4, the full variable domain reads EAGVTQFPSHSVIEKGQTVTLRCDPISGHDNLYWYRRVMGKEIKFLLHFVKESKQDESGMPNNRFLAERTGGTYSTLKVQPAELEDSGVYFCASSSYTGTVQAKNIQYFGAGTRLSVL.

This clone was picked up a small number of times. CDR3 residues: CASSLPPGSASGRLYEQFF. CDR3 bases: TGTGCCAGCAGTTTACCACCTGGGTCGGCTAGCGGGAGATTGTATGAGCAGTTCTTC. The chain combines TRBV27 with TRBJ2-1; TRBD2 matches 10 bases. With V trimmed by 2 bases and J by 8 bases, 18 bases remained unmatched. Germline loops: CDR1 MNHEY, CDR2 SMNVEV (reference sequence). The CDR3 loop spans 19 amino acids.